The 11 T cell receptor beta chains below were found in one sample sequenced in a study of OX40 agonist ivuxolimab in advanced cancers. Here immunoSEQ multiplex PCR was the method, and the copy in TCRdb shows in-frame clones only, minus some. The sample shows some 41,000 clones, 89% of them seen only once. This sample comprised CD4+ or CD8+ T cells sorted from blood, obtained in a trial of the OX40 agonist ivuxolimab. These TCRs come from an adult with an advanced solid tumor such as melanoma, head and neck, liver or kidney cancer.

The J gene is TRBJ1-6, the V gene TRBV7-3; a possible D gene is TRBD1 (5 bases). This CDR3 contains 15 residues. V shed 5 bases and J shed 8 bases, with 16 bases lying between them. Germline lookup yields CDR1 SGHTA and CDR2 FQGTGA. The CDR3 nucleotides read TGTGCCAGCAGCCCCTCAGGGCATGGGGATTCACCCCTCCACTTT. The encoded protein is CASSPSGHGDSPLHF.

V is TRBV7-9 and J is TRBJ1-6, with TRBD1 as a possible D gene (5 bases). V lost 5 bases to trimming and J lost 9 bases, with 8 bases between them. The CDR3 has 12 amino acids. Germline CDR1 SEHNR, CDR2 FQNEAQ (reference sequence). DNA of the CDR3: TGTGCCAGCAGCCGGGACTCTTCACCCCTCCACTTT. Amino acid sequence: CASSRDSSPLHF. The entire variable domain, with the rest obtained from reference TRBV7-9 and TRBJ1-6, is as follows: DTGVSQNPRHKITKRGQNVTFRCDPISEHNRLYWYRQTLGQGPEFLTYFQNEAQLEKSRLLSDRFSAERPKGSFSTLEIQRTEQGDSAMYLCASSRDSSPLHFGNGTRLTVT.

The chain employs TRBV7-2 and TRBJ1-1, with D unresolved. V gave up 5 bases and J gave up 0 bases, with 16 bases separating them. This CDR3 has 16 amino acids. The germline CDR1 and CDR2 sequences are SGHTA and FQGNSA. CDR3 in DNA: TGTGCCAGCAGCCCCCAGACGGCTCGATTGAACACTGAAGCTTTCTTT. It codes for CASSPQTARLNTEAFF.

The rearrangement joins TRBV15 to TRBJ1-6, with 7 bases identical to TRBD1. The CDR3 contains 15 residues. The germline CDR1 and CDR2 sequences are LNHNV and YYDKDF (reference sequence). The V and J ends lost 4 bases and 7 bases, in that order; junction bases with no gene match: 7. The CDR3 DNA is TGTGCCACCAGCATGGGGAGACAGGGAAATTCACCCCTCCACTTT. It is translated as CATSMGRQGNSPLHF.

The rearrangement joins TRBV15 to TRBJ1-1, with D unclear. This CDR3 comprises 13 residues. Deletions cut 5 bases from V and 0 bases from J, with 7 bases between. Germline V gene lookup returns CDR1 LNHNV and CDR2 YYDKDF (reference sequence). CDR3 in amino acids: CATSGHLNTEAFF. CDR3 nucleotide sequence: TGTGCCACCAGCGGCCACTTGAACACTGAAGCTTTCTTT.

The chain links TRBV11-3 to TRBJ2-7, with TRBD1 matching over 7 bases. The trim removed 4 bases at V and 2 bases at J, leaving 8 bases unmatched. Looked up from germline, CDR1 is SGHNT and CDR2 is YENEEA. The length of the CDR3 is 15 residues. CDR3 protein: CASSSTGTVTYEQYF. The CDR3 nucleotides are TGTGCCAGCAGCTCCACCGGGACAGTGACCTACGAGCAGTACTTC.

The chain carries TRBV30 and TRBJ2-7; TRBD2 matches 8 bases. The junction had 5 bases not matched to a gene; V was cut back by 1 base and J by 3 bases. CDR1 GTSNPN and CDR2 SVGIG come from the germline V gene (reference sequence). The CDR3 totals 14 residues. The CDR3 region is CAWSDPGGNYEQYF. The CDR3 DNA follows: TGTGCCTGGAGTGATCCGGGAGGGAACTACGAGCAGTACTTC.

About this clone itself: This sample includes further DNA sequences coding for the same CDR3. The V call is TRBV7-2, the J call TRBJ2-5, with D perhaps TRBD1 (6 bases). With 3 bases removed from V and 5 bases from J, the gap between germline ends came to 10 bases. The CDR3 contains 13 residues. CDR1 SGHTA and CDR2 FQGNSA come from the germline V gene. In DNA, the CDR3 is TGTGCCAGCAGCTTCCACAGGGTTGAGACCCAGTACTTC. Translation gives CASSFHRVETQYF.

The V call is TRBV7-2, the J call TRBJ2-5; TRBD2 matches 7 bases. V dropped 3 bases and J dropped 2; count of bases not matched to a gene: 3. The CDR3 totals 14 residues. CDR1 and CDR2 from the germline V gene are SGHTA and FQGNSA. The CDR3 sequence is CASSFPSGQETQYF. CDR3 in DNA: TGTGCCAGCAGCTTCCCTAGCGGACAAGAGACCCAGTACTTC.

This clone appeared a few times. The chain uses TRBV2 and TRBJ1-4; D possibly corresponds to TRBD1 (5 bases). Germline CDR1 reads SNHLY; CDR2 reads FYNNEI. CDR3 length: 14 amino acids. V gave up 3 bases and J gave up 8 bases, with 13 bases separating them. The CDR3 nucleotides read TGTGCCAGCAGTGACTGGCAGGGAAACGAAAAACTGTTTTTT. Translation: CASSDWQGNEKLFF.

Here the CDR3 DNA reads TGCGCCAGCAGTCAATCGGGGCTTCGGGGGGCCGAAGAAAATACGCAGTATTTT. Translation: CASSQSGLRGAEENTQYF. The chain recombines TRBV23-1 with TRBJ2-3; possible D gene TRBD2, 7 bases. TRBV23-1 is marked as an open reading frame, function uncertain. The V end was cut by 0 bases, the J end by 7 bases, with 23 bases between. The CDR3 is 18 amino acids.